The next 23 T cell receptor beta chains were all read from a single sample in a study of CD8+ T cells in alopecia areata. Extracted RNA was reverse transcribed, and the resulting cDNA served as sequencing template. The protocol was immunoSEQ multiplex PCR, while the TCRdb copy is restricted to in-frame clones and leaves out a portion. The sample yields more than 200,000 clones, about 68% seen once. Sequenced material: CD4+ T cells sorted from blood, taken at week 0. The receptor source for this set is a human donor with alopecia areata.

The chain couples TRBV9 to TRBJ1-2, with TRBD1 matching over 8 bases. V trimming: 2 bases; J trimming: 6 bases; junction bases outside the gene matches: 9. Germline assignment: CDR1 SGDLS and CDR2 YYNGEE. The CDR3 sequence is 15 residues long. The CDR3 nucleotides are TGTGCCAGCAGCGTCACACCTCAGGGGGCTGATGGCTACACCTTC. This translates into CASSVTPQGADGYTF. The variable domain in full, with the rest retrieved from reference TRBV9 and TRBJ1-2, is DSGVTQTPKHLITATGQRVTLRCSPRSGDLSVYWYQQSLDQGLQFLIQYYNGEERAKGNILERFSAQQFPDLHSELNLSSLELGDSALYFCASSVTPQGADGYTFGSGTRLTVV.

This clone has only a few counts. This chain joins TRBV29-1 and TRBJ2-2; TRBD2 matches at 11 bases. Per the germline V gene, CDR1 is SQVTM and CDR2 is ANQGSEA. J was trimmed by 5 bases and V by 7 bases; bases with no gene match: 3. The CDR3 totals 13 residues. The CDR3 nucleotides read TGCAGCGGCCGACTAGCGGGGACCGGGGAGCTGTTTTTT. This codes for CSGRLAGTGELFF.

The sample holds a few counts of this clone. The CDR3 DNA reads TGTGCCATCACTGCGGGACAGAGCTCCTACAATGAGCAGTTCTTC. It encodes CAITAGQSSYNEQFF. The chain carries TRBV10-3 and TRBJ2-1, with D perhaps TRBD1 (7 bases). CDR1 and CDR2 from the germline V gene are ENHRY and SYGVKD. The CDR3 is 15 residues long. Trimming removed 7 bases from V and 0 bases from J, with 13 bases in between.

The chain recombines TRBV25-1 with TRBJ2-7; no reliable D call. This CDR3 contains 15 residues. Germline CDR1 is MGHDK and CDR2 is SYGVNS. V dropped 3 bases and J dropped 5 bases, with 17 bases sitting between them. The CDR3 sequence: CASSDPSLVGDEQYF. The CDR3 DNA follows: TGTGCCAGCAGTGACCCATCTCTCGTTGGCGACGAGCAGTACTTC.

The rearrangement links TRBV5-1 to TRBJ1-5, with D unclear. The CDR3 length is 13 residues. CDR1 SGHRS and CDR2 YFSETQ come from the germline V gene. Trimming shortened V by 2 bases and J by 5 bases, and 8 bases separated the two germline ends. Here the CDR3 DNA reads TGCGCCAGCAGCTTCGACAACGATCAGCCCCAGCATTTT. Its translation: CASSFDNDQPQHF. The full variable domain, with the rest looked up from reference TRBV5-1 and TRBJ1-5, is KAGVTQTPRYLIKTRGQQVTLSCSPISGHRSVSWYQQTPGQGLQFLFEYFSETQRNKGNFPGRFSGRQFSNSRSEMNVSTLELGDSALYLCASSFDNDQPQHFGDGTRLSIL.

The chain carries TRBV5-1 and TRBJ2-1; possible D gene TRBD1, 5 bases. The CDR3 loop spans 14 amino acids. The germline gives CDR1 SGHRS, CDR2 YFSETQ. Deletions cut 2 bases from V and 6 bases from J, with 12 bases between. This CDR3 reads CASSLSPGPNEQFF. DNA of the CDR3: TGCGCCAGCAGCTTAAGTCCAGGGCCCAATGAGCAGTTCTTC.

The chain joins TRBV4-1 to TRBJ2-5; 8 nucleotides agree with TRBD1. Per germline, CDR1 MGHRA and CDR2 YSYEKL. There are 14 residues in the CDR3. The V and J ends lost 0 bases and 5 bases, in that order; junction bases with no gene match: 2. The CDR3, as DNA: TGCGCCAGCAGCCAAGATCGGACAGGGGAGACCCAGTACTTC. It codes for CASSQDRTGETQYF.

The chain's CDR3 is CASSWRGSGGSSYEQYF. For the CDR3, the DNA is TGTGCCAGCAGCTGGCGCGGATCGGGGGGTAGCTCCTACGAGCAGTACTTC. The chain has TRBV7-2 and TRBJ2-7, with TRBD2 matching 7 bases. V lost 4 bases and J lost 0; bases outside the gene matches: 12. The CDR3 length is 17 residues. Germline loops: CDR1 SGHTA, CDR2 FQGNSA.

This clone was seen a few times. The chain couples TRBV10-3 to TRBJ2-7, with D possibly TRBD2 on 6 matching bases. Per germline, CDR1 ENHRY and CDR2 SYGVKD. With 6 bases removed from V and 6 bases from J, the gap between germline ends came to 9 bases. The CDR3 runs to 11 residues. CDR3: CAIRVGSEQYF. Written as DNA, the CDR3 is TGTGCCATCAGAGTCGGGAGCGAGCAGTACTTC.

V gene TRBV2 combines with J gene TRBJ1-5; 12 nucleotides match TRBD1. The length of the CDR3 is 16 residues. CDR1 and CDR2 (germline): SNHLY, FYNNEI. Losses at the gene ends were 1 base for V and 7 bases for J; bases not matched to a gene: 5. As DNA, the CDR3 is TGTGCCAGCAGTGAAGGGGACAGGGGGCCTAGCCAGCCCCAGCATTTT. This codes for CASSEGDRGPSQPQHF. Variable domain in full (rest from reference TRBV2 and TRBJ1-5): EPEVTQTPSHQVTQMGQEVILRCVPISNHLYFYWYRQILGQKVEFLVSFYNNEISEKSEIFDDQFSVERPDGSNFTLKIRSTKLEDSAMYFCASSEGDRGPSQPQHFGDGTRLSIL.

The chain uses TRBV29-1 and TRBJ1-1, with no clear D. The CDR3 loop spans 12 amino acids. Trimming took 7 bases from V and 4 from J, leaving 13 bases between them. Germline-derived CDR1 and CDR2 are SQVTM and ANQGSEA. CDR3 protein: CSGAYGFTEAFF. In DNA, the CDR3 is TGCAGCGGCGCGTACGGATTCACTGAAGCTTTCTTT.

This clone was detected once. The chain recombines TRBV6-5 with TRBJ1-6; 7 nucleotides line up with TRBD1. The V gene's germline CDR1 is MNHEY and CDR2 SVGAGI. This CDR3 is 14 amino acids long. The trim removed 4 bases at V and 9 bases at J, leaving 6 bases unmatched. For the CDR3, the DNA is TGTGCCAGCAGTTGGGGGACAGAGGGTTCACCCCTCCACTTT. Amino acids: CASSWGTEGSPLHF.

The CDR3 is CASRPGQGVEEQYF. The CDR3 nucleotides read TGTGCCAGCAGACCGGGACAGGGGGTAGAGGAGCAGTACTTC. V and J are TRBV6-6 and TRBJ2-7; TRBD1 matches at 11 bases. CDR1 and CDR2 (germline): MNHNY, SVGAGI (reference sequence). V lost 6 bases, J lost 7 bases, and 8 bases stayed unmatched. This CDR3 contains 14 residues.

V and J are TRBV10-3 and TRBJ2-3; no reliable D call. Germline CDR1 ENHRY, CDR2 SYGVKD. Trimming stripped 5 bases from V and 0 bases from J, with 9 bases between. This CDR3 has 14 amino acids. The CDR3 bases are TGTGCCATCAGTAAAACCTCTAGCACAGATACGCAGTATTTT. Residues: CAISKTSSTDTQYF.

This rearrangement joins TRBV29-1 to TRBJ2-7, with 7 bases lining up with TRBD2. The ends lost 6 bases at V and 0 bases at J; junction bases unmatched: 2. Germline CDR1 reads SQVTM; CDR2 reads ANQGSEA. This CDR3 spans 12 amino acids. The CDR3 nucleotides read TGCAGCGTGCGGGAGAGCTCCTACGAGCAGTACTTC. As protein: CSVRESSYEQYF.

The chain employs TRBV30 and TRBJ1-1, with D perhaps matching TRBD1 (6 bases). V was trimmed by 3 bases and J by 1 base, leaving 9 bases between them. The germline V gene encodes CDR1 GTSNPN and CDR2 SVGIG (reference sequence). The CDR3 runs to 13 residues. Here the CDR3 DNA reads TGTGCCTGGAGGTACAGGGCGAACACTGAAGCTTTCTTT. This codes for CAWRYRANTEAFF.

This chain links TRBV13 with TRBJ1-6; 7 positions agree with TRBD1. CDR3 length: 16 amino acids. V gave up 11 bases and J gave up 1 base; unmatched junction bases: 11. Germline loops: CDR1 PRHDT, CDR2 FYEKMQ (reference sequence). The CDR3 DNA follows: TGTGCCTCGAGAGGGCAGGGGGGGTCCTATAATTCACCCCTCCACTTT. Translated: CASRGQGGSYNSPLHF.

Here the CDR3 reads CASSVRFRDPGELFF. The CDR3, as DNA: TGTGCCAGCAGCGTGAGATTCAGGGATCCCGGGGAGCTGTTTTTT. The chain uses TRBV9 and TRBJ2-2; TRBD1 is a possible D gene (5 bases). Trimming cost V 2 bases and J 6 bases, with 14 bases left between them. CDR1 SGDLS and CDR2 YYNGEE come from the germline V gene. CDR3 length equals 15 residues.

The chain is built from TRBV25-1 and TRBJ2-7; the D gene is possibly TRBD1 (5 bases). The CDR3 extends over 13 amino acids. Trimming took 5 bases from V and 3 from J, leaving 11 bases between them. In germline, CDR1 is MGHDK, CDR2 SYGVNS. The CDR3 DNA is TGTGCCAGCAGTTTTACAGGTGGCTACGAGCAGTACTTC. Translated: CASSFTGGYEQYF.

The genes are TRBV5-6 and TRBJ1-4; the match to TRBD1 covers 9 bases. V trimming: 5 bases; J trimming: 8 bases; junction bases outside the gene matches: 10. Germline CDR1 and CDR2: SGHDT and YYEEEE. The CDR3 covers 15 residues. CDR3 sequence (DNA): TGTGCCAGCAGAGAAACAGGGGGCGGGGGAGAAAAACTGTTTTTT. This gives the protein CASRETGGGGEKLFF.

This clone was detected only a few times. The chain has TRBV29-1 and TRBJ1-1; D uncertain. The CDR3 runs 13 residues. Germline loops: CDR1 SQVTM, CDR2 ANQGSEA. V lost 2 bases to trimming and J lost 0 bases, with 7 bases between them. Here the CDR3 DNA reads TGCAGCGTTGAAAGGGTCATGAACACTGAAGCTTTCTTT. The encoded protein is CSVERVMNTEAFF.

The chain recombines TRBV6-5 with TRBJ2-7; 7 bases line up with TRBD1. The V gene end was trimmed by 5 bases and the J gene end by 3 bases; junction bases not matched to a gene: 4. This CDR3 comprises 13 residues. CDR1 MNHEY and CDR2 SVGAGI come from the germline V gene. Here the CDR3 reads CASSQGQLYEQYF. CDR3 DNA: TGTGCCAGCAGTCAGGGACAGCTCTACGAGCAGTACTTC.

The V gene is TRBV9, the J gene TRBJ2-4; D unclear. This CDR3 is built from 14 residues. The ends were cut back, 4 bases at V and 3 bases at J, with 11 bases in the middle. Germline CDR1 reads SGDLS; CDR2 reads YYNGEE. CDR3 DNA: TGTGCCAGCAGCCCGGAGTCGGGCAAAAACATTCAGTACTTC. It yields the protein CASSPESGKNIQYF.